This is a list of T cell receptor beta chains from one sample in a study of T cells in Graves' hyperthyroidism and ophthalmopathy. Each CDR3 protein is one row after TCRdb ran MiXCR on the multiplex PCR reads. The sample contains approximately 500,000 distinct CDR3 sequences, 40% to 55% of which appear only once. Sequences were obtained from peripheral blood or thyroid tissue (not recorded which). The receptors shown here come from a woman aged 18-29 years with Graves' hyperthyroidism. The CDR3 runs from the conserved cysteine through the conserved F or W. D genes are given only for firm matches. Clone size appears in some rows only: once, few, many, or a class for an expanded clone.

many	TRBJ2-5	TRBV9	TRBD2	CASSGPGLAGHKAGEDAQYF	TGTGCCAGCAGCGGGCCGGGACTAGCGGGCCATAAAGCGGGGGAAGACGCCCAGTACTTC
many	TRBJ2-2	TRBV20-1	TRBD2	CSARTSGRTSGELFF	TGCAGTGCACGGACTAGCGGGAGAACCTCCGGGGAGCTGTTTTTT
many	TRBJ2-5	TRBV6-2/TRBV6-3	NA	CASSNGWDVKTQETQYF	TGTGCCAGCAGTAACGGATGGGACGTCAAGACTCAAGAGACCCAGTACTTC
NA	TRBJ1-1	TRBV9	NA	CASSDESENTEAFF	TGTGCCAGCAGTGATGAGTCTGAAAACACTGAAGCTTTCTTT
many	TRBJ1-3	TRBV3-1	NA	CASSQDRGGNTIYF	TGTGCCAGCAGCCAAGACAGGGGCGGAAACACCATATATTTT
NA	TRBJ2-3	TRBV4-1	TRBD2	CASSLNGGLVQYF	TGCGCCAGCAGCCTCAACGGGGGACTAGTTCAGTATTTT
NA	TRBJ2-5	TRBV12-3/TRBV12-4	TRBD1	CASSFPGTGIETQYF	TGTGCCAGCAGTTTCCCCGGGACAGGGATAGAGACCCAGTACTTC
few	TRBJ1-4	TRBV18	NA	CASSPGPTTNEKLFF	TGTGCCAGCTCACCGGGACCGACAACTAATGAAAAACTGTTTTTT
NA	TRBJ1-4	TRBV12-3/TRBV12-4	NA	CASGPTGLNEKLFF	TGTGCCAGCGGCCCGACAGGTCTTAATGAAAAACTGTTTTTT
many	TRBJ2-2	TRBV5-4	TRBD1	CAHRDRTTGELFF	TGTGCCCATAGGGACAGAACTACCGGGGAGCTGTTTTTT
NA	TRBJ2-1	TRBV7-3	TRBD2	CASSLARGGYNEQFF	TGTGCCAGCAGCTTAGCCCGGGGGGGGTACAATGAGCAGTTCTTC
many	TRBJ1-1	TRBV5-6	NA	CASSLLRGKAEAFF	TGTGCCAGCAGCTTGCTTAGGGGGAAAGCTGAAGCTTTCTTT
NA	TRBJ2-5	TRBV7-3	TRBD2	CASSLTGEGETQYF	TGTGCCAGCAGCTTAACAGGGGAGGGAGAGACCCAGTACTTC
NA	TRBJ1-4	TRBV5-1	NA	CASSLEGAREKLFF	TGCGCCAGCAGCTTGGAAGGGGCGAGAGAAAAACTGTTTTTT
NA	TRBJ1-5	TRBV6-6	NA	CDSPNQPQHF	TGTGACAGCCCGAACCAGCCCCAGCATTTT
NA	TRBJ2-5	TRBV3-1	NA	CASRFIRGGFQETQYF	TGTGCCAGCAGATTCATCAGGGGAGGCTTCCAAGAGACCCAGTACTTC
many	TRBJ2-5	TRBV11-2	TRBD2	CASTLSGSETQYF	TGTGCCAGCACCCTTAGCGGGAGCGAGACCCAGTACTTC
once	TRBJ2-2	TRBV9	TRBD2	CASSVNTSGSHRGGELFF	TGTGCCAGCAGCGTAAACACTAGCGGGAGCCACAGGGGCGGGGAGCTGTTTTTT
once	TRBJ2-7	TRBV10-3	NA	CALQGRGYEQYF	TGTGCCTTACAGGGCAGAGGCTACGAGCAGTACTTC
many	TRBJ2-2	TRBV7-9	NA	CASSPPGGAGTGELFF	TGTGCCAGCAGCCCCCCTGGGGGGGCCGGCACCGGGGAGCTGTTTTTT
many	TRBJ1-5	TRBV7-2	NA	CASSQQGSQPQHF	TGTGCCAGCAGCCAGCAAGGGAGTCAGCCCCAGCATTTT
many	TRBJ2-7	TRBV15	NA	CATSNEAGWVEQYF	TGTGCCACCAGCAATGAGGCAGGGTGGGTCGAGCAGTACTTC
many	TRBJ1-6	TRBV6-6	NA	CASSTDKWYNSPLHF	TGTGCCAGCAGTACCGACAAGTGGTATAATTCGCCCCTCCACTTT
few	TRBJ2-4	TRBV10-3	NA	CAISSTWTDDIQYF	TGTGCCATCAGCTCTACCTGGACGGACGACATTCAGTACTTC
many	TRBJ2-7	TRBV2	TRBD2	CASSEGTSGWGSYEQYF	TGTGCCAGCAGTGAAGGGACTAGCGGTTGGGGCTCCTACGAGCAGTACTTC
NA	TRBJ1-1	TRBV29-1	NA	CSFRANTEAFF	TGCAGCTTCCGGGCGAACACTGAAGCTTTCTTT